This T cell receptor beta chain was profiled in a study of CD8+ T cells in alopecia areata. RNA was extracted and reverse transcribed into cDNA as the sequencing template. The method was immunoSEQ multiplex PCR; TCRdb's version includes in-frame clones alone and lacks a portion of them. Counted here are over 120,000 clones, 45% to 60% occurring once; the ten biggest clones make up about 16%. V was shortened by 10 bases and J by 1 base, with 20 bases between the two germline ends. Per germline, CDR1 SGHNT and CDR2 YYREEE (reference sequence). This CDR3 region has 15 residues. As for treatment: oral pan-JAK inhibitor, 5-10 mg twice daily. The table lists this clone with a few counts. What it binds is not known. Overall study results and limits: It was observed that many expanded lesional clones persisted in scalp and blood during tofacitinib.

This clonotype was obtained from a human donor with alopecia areata. The chain is built from TRBV5-4 and TRBJ1-1; D perhaps matches TRBD1 (5 bases). The sequencing used CD8+ T cells sorted from blood, collected at week 4, from a patient treated with tofacitinib. In DNA, the CDR3 is TGTGCCGGTTCGGACACCCCAAGGGGGAACACTGAAGCTTTCTTT. Amino acid sequence: CAGSDTPRGNTEAFF. The full variable domain, in which reference TRBV5-4 and TRBJ1-1 provide the parts outside the CDR3, is ETGVTQSPTHLIKTRGQQVTLRCSSQSGHNTVSWYQQALGQGPQFIFQYYREEENGRGNFPPRFSGLQFPNYSSELNVNALELDDSALYLCAGSDTPRGNTEAFFGQGTRLTVV.